Each of the 11 T cell receptor beta chains below was sequenced from the same sample in a study of cytotoxic CD8 clonotypes in ibrutinib-treated CLL. Profiled with immunoSEQ multiplex PCR; TCRdb holds only in-frame clones, not every one. Of over 40,000 clones listed, approximately 87% are singletons. The sequencing used PBMCs, collected after 24 months of ibrutinib treatment. The receptors shown here come from a human donor with chronic lymphocytic leukemia.

The CDR3 region has the DNA TGTGCCAGTAGGCCCGTCGTGGGGGGAGCGGGCGGCTACACCTTC. As protein: CASRPVVGGAGGYTF. The V gene is TRBV19, the J gene TRBJ1-2; D perhaps matches TRBD1 (5 bases). Germline CDR1 LNHDA, CDR2 SQIVND (reference sequence). V was shortened by 6 bases and J by 8 bases, with 22 bases between the two germline ends. The CDR3 loop spans 15 amino acids.

The chain couples TRBV6-5 to TRBJ1-2; D remains ambiguous. CDR3 length: 14 amino acids. Germline V lookup: CDR1 MNHEY, CDR2 SVGAGI. V lost 6 bases, J lost 0 bases, and 11 bases lay in between. This CDR3 is CASSPVPSNYGYTF. CDR3 bases: TGTGCCAGCAGCCCGGTTCCATCTAACTATGGCTACACCTTC.

The J gene is TRBJ2-3, the V gene TRBV29-1, with 9 bases matching TRBD1. Germline V gene data show CDR1 as SQVTM and CDR2 as ANQGSEA. The ends lost 5 bases at V and 6 bases at J; junction bases unmatched: 6. The CDR3 has 13 amino acids. The CDR3 is CSVQQGAGDTQYF. DNA for the CDR3: TGCAGCGTTCAACAGGGGGCTGGGGATACGCAGTATTTT.

Points on this clone: Other DNA sequences in this sample translate to the same CDR3. This chain connects TRBV5-1 to TRBJ2-7; TRBD2 agrees at 12 bases. CDR1 SGHRS and CDR2 YFSETQ come from the germline V gene. V lost 4 bases to trimming and J lost 4 bases; unmatched junction nucleotides: 6. This CDR3 is built from 15 residues. CDR3 region: CASSPRLAGVYEQYF. CDR3 coding DNA: TGCGCCAGCAGCCCAAGACTAGCGGGAGTTTACGAGCAGTACTTC.

The chain carries TRBV5-1 and TRBJ1-5; tentative D call: TRBD1 (5 bases). In germline, CDR1 is SGHRS, CDR2 YFSETQ. The V end was cut by 1 base, the J end by 5 bases, with 7 bases between. This CDR3 has 13 residues. The CDR3 DNA sequence: TGCGCCAGCAGCTTGACCAGGGATCAGCCCCAGCATTTT. The encoded protein is CASSLTRDQPQHF.

With respect to this clone: At one end, the junction sequence differs from germline, possibly due to a read error. Other nucleotide sequences from this sample produce the same CDR3. The chain links TRBV2 to TRBJ2-7; 9 bases fit TRBD1. The V gene's germline CDR1 is SNHLY and CDR2 FYNNEI. CDR3 size: 15 residues. As DNA, the CDR3 is TGTGCCAGCAGTGACAGCTCGGGACAGGGCTACGAGCAGTATTTC. It yields the protein CASSDSSGQGYEQYF. The variable domain in full, completed from reference TRBV2 and TRBJ2-7, reads EPEVTQTPSHQVTQMGQEVILRCVPISNHLYFYWYRQILGQKVEFLVSFYNNEISEKSEIFDDQFSVERPDGSNFTLKIRSTKLEDSAMYFCASSDSSGQGYEQYFGPGTRLTVT.

This chain links TRBV5-8 with TRBJ2-5; 8 bases match TRBD1. The CDR3 extends over 14 amino acids. Germline V gene lookup returns CDR1 SGHTS and CDR2 YDEGEE. The V segment lost 4 bases and the J segment 1 base; nucleotides outside the gene matches: 3. The CDR3 is CASSRGQGQETQYF. In DNA, the CDR3 is TGTGCCAGCAGCCGAGGACAGGGCCAAGAGACCCAGTACTTC.

The V gene is TRBV7-9, the J gene TRBJ2-4; TRBD1 or TRBD2 may be the D gene (5 bases each). Germline values: CDR1 SEHNR, CDR2 FQNEAQ (reference sequence). The CDR3 length is 12 residues. The ends were cut back, 5 bases at V and 12 bases at J, with 14 bases in the middle. CDR3 in amino acids: CASSPDGTGQYF. The CDR3 coding sequence is TGTGCCAGCAGCCCCGACGGGACGGGTCAGTACTTC.

Note on this clone: One end of the junction does not line up with germline, which may come from a read error. The CDR3 region is CASSPPGLAGGGETQYF. As DNA, the CDR3 is TGTGCCAGCTCCCCACCCGGACTAGCGGGAGGTGGGGAGACCCAGTACTTC. The V call is TRBV18, the J call TRBJ2-5; 14 bases match TRBD2. CDR1 KGHSH and CDR2 LQKENI come from the germline V gene. The CDR3 is 17 residues long.

This rearrangement joins TRBV4-3 to TRBJ2-3; a possible D gene is TRBD1 (6 bases). The CDR3 totals 15 residues. Germline CDR1 is LGHNA and CDR2 is YSLEER. With 0 bases removed from V and 0 bases from J, the gap between germline ends came to 7 bases. CDR3 amino acids: CASSQEGQSTDTQYF. CDR3 nucleotides: TGCGCCAGCAGCCAAGAGGGACAAAGCACAGATACGCAGTATTTT.

This clone was found a few times. This chain joins TRBV25-1 and TRBJ1-3; D remains unclear. Trimming pared 2 bases from V and 2 bases from J, leaving 7 bases between. Looked up from germline, CDR1 is MGHDK and CDR2 is SYGVNS. The CDR3 extends over 14 amino acids. CDR3 amino acids: CASSEGIPGNTIYF. The CDR3 DNA follows: TGTGCCAGCAGTGAAGGGATCCCTGGAAACACCATATATTTT.